A single sample is the source of the 14 T cell receptor beta chains below, sequenced in a study of technical replicates of blood from a few donors. Method: immunoSEQ multiplex PCR; TCRdb's copy keeps in-frame clones and lacks some. Among tens of thousands of clones listed, almost 97% were seen once. Sequences were obtained from T cells isolated from PBMCs. The receptors originated from a human donor in good health.

This chain links TRBV7-3 with TRBJ2-7; 8 bases agree with TRBD1. The CDR3 contains 12 residues. CDR1 SGHTA and CDR2 FQGTGA come from the germline V gene. V was clipped by 3 bases and J by 6 bases; unmatched bases: 1. DNA for the CDR3: TGTGCCAGCAGCTTTACAGGGGGCGAGCAGTACTTC. Amino acids: CASSFTGGEQYF.

V usage is TRBV5-1 and J usage is TRBJ1-4; D is possibly TRBD1 (5 bases). From germline, CDR1 is SGHRS and CDR2 YFSETQ. This CDR3 region has 14 residues. Trimming left V 1 base short and J 4 bases short, with 8 bases between. This CDR3 is CASSLTGGNEKLFF. The CDR3 DNA follows: TGCGCCAGCAGCTTGACGGGGGGTAATGAAAAACTGTTTTTT.

The chain links TRBV7-2 to TRBJ2-3; D might be TRBD2 (5 bases). The CDR3 loop spans 14 amino acids. Trimming left V 3 bases short and J 3 bases short, with 10 bases between. The germline CDR1 and CDR2 sequences are SGHTA and FQGNSA. DNA of the CDR3: TGTGCCAGCAGCTTTTCAAGAGGGACAGATACGCAGTATTTT. This encodes CASSFSRGTDTQYF.

The chain carries TRBV6-5 and TRBJ1-5, with unresolved D. V lost 6 bases and J 9 bases, leaving 12 bases between the germline ends. This CDR3 has 12 amino acids. Germline V lookup: CDR1 MNHEY, CDR2 SVGAGI. The CDR3 nucleotides read TGTGCCAGCAGATCCCAACCGGGGCCCCAGCATTTT. Translation gives CASRSQPGPQHF.

This rearrangement joins TRBV30 to TRBJ1-1; D is ambiguous. Germline-derived CDR1 and CDR2 are GTSNPN and SVGIG (reference sequence). CDR3 size: 14 residues. Trimming took 0 bases from V and 0 from J, leaving 8 bases between them. The CDR3 region is CAWSVGLMNTEAFF. Here the CDR3 DNA reads TGTGCCTGGAGTGTCGGGTTAATGAACACTGAAGCTTTCTTT. Full variable domain (remainder filled in from reference TRBV30 and TRBJ1-1): SQTIHQWPATLVQPVGSPLSLECTVEGTSNPNLYWYRQAAGRGLQLLFYSVGIGQISSEVPQNLSASRPQDRQFILSSKKLLLSDSGFYLCAWSVGLMNTEAFFGQGTRLTVV.

The chain carries TRBV5-1 and TRBJ2-7; 13 bases are a match to TRBD2. Germline loops: CDR1 SGHRS, CDR2 YFSETQ. The V segment lost 4 bases and the J segment 5 bases; nucleotides outside the gene matches: 12. The CDR3 spans 17 residues. The CDR3 spells CASSPRTSGRLSDEQYF. In DNA, the CDR3 is TGCGCCAGCAGCCCGAGGACTAGCGGGAGACTTAGTGACGAGCAGTACTTC.

The table lists this clone with a count of one. The J gene is TRBJ2-7, the V gene TRBV27; TRBD2 is a possible D gene (10 bases). Trimming took off 6 bases at V and 3 bases at J, with 30 bases between the two ends. This CDR3 contains 19 residues. Germline values: CDR1 MNHEY, CDR2 SMNVEV (reference sequence). The CDR3 DNA follows: TGTGCCAGCAGCCGCCGGGACAGGGAAGGTAGCGGGAGGTTCTACGAGCAGTACTTC. Amino acids: CASSRRDREGSGRFYEQYF.

This clone is a singleton in its sample. The chain uses TRBV14 and TRBJ2-7; 7 bases map to TRBD1. Trimming cost V 4 bases and J 4 bases; bases outside gene matches: 10. Germline CDR1 reads SGHDN; CDR2 reads FVKESK. The CDR3 extends over 15 amino acids. CDR3 residues: CASSPWTGSRYEQYF. CDR3 DNA: TGTGCCAGCAGCCCTTGGACAGGCTCTCGTTACGAGCAGTACTTC.

V usage is TRBV30 and J usage is TRBJ2-1; 7 bases fit TRBD2. Germline V CDR1 and CDR2: GTSNPN, SVGIG (reference sequence). Trimming cost V 3 bases and J 2 bases; bases outside gene matches: 1. This CDR3 has 13 residues. The CDR3 is CAWRAGPYNEQFF. The CDR3 nucleotides are TGTGCCTGGAGAGCGGGACCCTACAATGAGCAGTTCTTC.

V and J are TRBV9 and TRBJ2-7; D possibly corresponds to TRBD1 (6 bases). V was pared by 0 bases and J by 2 bases, with 12 bases between. CDR1 is SGDLS and CDR2 is YYNGEE in the germline V gene. This CDR3 comprises 15 residues. The CDR3 here is CASSVGAGAPYEQYF. CDR3 DNA sequence: TGTGCCAGCAGCGTAGGGGCAGGGGCCCCCTACGAGCAGTACTTC.

V usage is TRBV19 and J usage is TRBJ2-1, with D perhaps matching TRBD2 (6 bases). In germline, CDR1 is LNHDA, CDR2 SQIVND (reference sequence). The CDR3 totals 12 residues. V was pared by 3 bases and J by 7 bases, with 7 bases between. The DNA of the CDR3 is TGTGCCAGTAGTATCGCGGGGAATGAGCAGTTCTTC. This translates into CASSIAGNEQFF.

In DNA form, the CDR3 reads TGTGCCAGCAGCTACGGGACACGCTCCTACAATGAGCAGTTCTTC. Its protein is CASSYGTRSYNEQFF. The gene calls are TRBV7-2 and TRBJ2-1, with D maybe TRBD1 (6 bases). The CDR3 has 15 amino acids. Germline-derived CDR1 and CDR2 are SGHTA and FQGNSA. The V end lost 4 bases, the J end lost 0 bases, and 10 bases lay between the germline ends.

The chain is built from TRBV6-1 and TRBJ2-3; D gene ambiguous. V lost 8 bases and J 7 bases, leaving 7 bases between the germline ends. CDR1 and CDR2 from the germline V gene are MNHNS and SASEGT. The CDR3 length is 10 residues. The CDR3 protein is CASSQNTQYF. For the CDR3, the DNA is TGTGCCAGCTCCCAGAATACGCAGTATTTT.

CDR3 amino acids: CASSAGQATAEAFF. For the CDR3, the DNA is TGTGCCAGTAGTGCGGGACAGGCAACGGCTGAAGCTTTCTTT. The rearrangement joins TRBV19 to TRBJ1-1; 8 positions match TRBD1. The CDR3 totals 14 residues. Germline CDR1 LNHDA, CDR2 SQIVND (reference sequence). Losses at the gene ends were 5 bases for V and 6 bases for J; bases not matched to a gene: 8. The full variable domain, with the rest looked up from reference TRBV19 and TRBJ1-1, is DGGITQSPKYLFRKEGQNVTLSCEQNLNHDAMYWYRQDPGQGLRLIYYSQIVNDFQKGDIAEGYSVSREKKESFPLTVTSAQKNPTAFYLCASSAGQATAEAFFGQGTRLTVV.